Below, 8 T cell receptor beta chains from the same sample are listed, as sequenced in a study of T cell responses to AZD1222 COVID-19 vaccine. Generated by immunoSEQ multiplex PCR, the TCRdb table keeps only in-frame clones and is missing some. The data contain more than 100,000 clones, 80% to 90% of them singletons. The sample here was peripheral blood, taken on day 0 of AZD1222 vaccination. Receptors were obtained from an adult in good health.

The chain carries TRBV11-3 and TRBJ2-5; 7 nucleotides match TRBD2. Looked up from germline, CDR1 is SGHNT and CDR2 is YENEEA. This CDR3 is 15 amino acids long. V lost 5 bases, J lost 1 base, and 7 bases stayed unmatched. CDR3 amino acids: CASSIRGEVQETQYF. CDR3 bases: TGTGCCAGCAGCATCCGGGGGGAGGTCCAAGAGACCCAGTACTTC.

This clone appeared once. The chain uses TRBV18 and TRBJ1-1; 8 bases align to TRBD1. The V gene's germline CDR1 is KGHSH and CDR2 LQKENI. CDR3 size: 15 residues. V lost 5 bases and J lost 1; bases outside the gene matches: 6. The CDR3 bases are TGTGCCAGCTCAGGACAGGGCGTGAGGAACACTGAAGCTTTCTTT. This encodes CASSGQGVRNTEAFF.

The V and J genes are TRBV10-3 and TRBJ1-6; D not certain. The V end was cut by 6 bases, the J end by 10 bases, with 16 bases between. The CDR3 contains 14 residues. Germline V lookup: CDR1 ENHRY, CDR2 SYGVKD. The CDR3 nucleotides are TGTGCCATCAGCGAGACTCGTACTCAATCACCCCTCCACTTT. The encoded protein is CAISETRTQSPLHF.

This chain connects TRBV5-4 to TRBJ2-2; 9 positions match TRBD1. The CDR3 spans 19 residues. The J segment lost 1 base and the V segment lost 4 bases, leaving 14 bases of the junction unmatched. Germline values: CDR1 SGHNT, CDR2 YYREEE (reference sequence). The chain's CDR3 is CASSPKRYRGPQNTGELFF. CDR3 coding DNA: TGTGCCAGCAGCCCAAAACGTTACAGGGGGCCTCAGAACACCGGGGAGCTGTTTTTT.

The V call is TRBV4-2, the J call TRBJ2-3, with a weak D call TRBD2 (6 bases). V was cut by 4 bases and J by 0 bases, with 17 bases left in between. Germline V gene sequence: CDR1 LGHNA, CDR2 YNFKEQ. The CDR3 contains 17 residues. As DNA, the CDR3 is TGTGCCAGCAGCCGAAGGCTTTCAGGGACTAGCACAGATACGCAGTATTTT. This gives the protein CASSRRLSGTSTDTQYF.

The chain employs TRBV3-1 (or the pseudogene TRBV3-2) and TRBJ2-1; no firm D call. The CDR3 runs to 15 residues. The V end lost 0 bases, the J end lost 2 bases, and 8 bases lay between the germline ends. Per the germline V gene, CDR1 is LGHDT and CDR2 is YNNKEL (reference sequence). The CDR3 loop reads CASSQDLGAYNEQFF. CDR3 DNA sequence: TGTGCCAGCAGCCAAGATCTCGGCGCCTACAATGAGCAGTTCTTC.

CDR3 sequence (DNA): TGCAGCGCGGCGACAGCTCTGAGCACAGATACGCAGTATTTT. Translating it yields CSAATALSTDTQYF. This sequence joins TRBV29-1 and TRBJ2-3; weak D call: TRBD1 (5 bases). V was pared by 7 bases and J by 0 bases, with 14 bases between. Germline V gene data show CDR1 as SQVTM and CDR2 as ANQGSEA. The CDR3 contains 14 residues.

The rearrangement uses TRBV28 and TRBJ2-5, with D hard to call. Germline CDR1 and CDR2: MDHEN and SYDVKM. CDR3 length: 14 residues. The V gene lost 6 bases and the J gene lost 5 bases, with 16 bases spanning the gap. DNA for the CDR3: TGTGCCAGCAGCTACAGTCCCTCCAGGGAGACCCAGTACTTC. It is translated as CASSYSPSRETQYF.